These 19 T cell receptor beta chains were all obtained from the same sample, sequenced in a study of identical twins. TCRdb called the 5' RACE reads again in MiXCR, with one record for every CDR3 protein. The data contain around 470,000 distinct CDR3 sequences, over 12% of them singletons. These same records also appear under a second study, on yellow fever vaccine responses in identical twins.

The specimen sequenced was CD4+ T cells sorted from blood. These TCRs come from a woman under 30 in good health.

This clonotype was found a few times. The chain has TRBV7-2 and TRBJ2-7; 8 bases agree with TRBD2. CDR3 size: 16 residues. With 5 bases clipped from V and 3 bases from J, the junction kept 12 bases outside the gene matches. Germline V CDR1 and CDR2: SGHTA, FQGNSA. CDR3 protein: CASSPGGLAGFYEQYF. CDR3 nucleotides: TGTGCCAGCAGCCCAGGAGGGCTAGCGGGCTTCTACGAGCAGTACTTC.

The chain recombines TRBV12-3 or TRBV12-4 with TRBJ1-5; TRBD1 matches at 8 bases. The CDR3 covers 14 residues. Trimming removed 3 bases from V and 7 bases from J; junction bases left unmatched: 5. The CDR3 DNA reads TGTGCCAGCAGTTTGACAGGGGAAGGCCAGCCCCAGCATTTT. Amino acid sequence: CASSLTGEGQPQHF.

V and J are TRBV15 and TRBJ1-1; no clear D. Germline V gene lookup returns CDR1 LNHNV and CDR2 YYDKDF (reference sequence). This CDR3 contains 13 residues. V dropped 3 bases and J dropped 1 base, with 6 bases sitting between them. The CDR3 here is CATSRFANTEAFF. CDR3 nucleotides: TGTGCCACCAGCAGGTTCGCGAACACTGAAGCTTTCTTT.

The CDR3 spells CSARTSGRRFTDTQYF. DNA for the CDR3: TGCAGTGCCAGGACTAGCGGGAGGAGGTTTACAGATACGCAGTATTTT. This rearrangement joins TRBV20-1 to TRBJ2-3; 14 bases are shared with TRBD2. There are 16 residues in the CDR3. After removal of 6 bases from V and 3 bases from J, the junction contained 8 bases not matched to a gene. CDR1 and CDR2 (germline): DFQATT, SNEGSKA (reference sequence).

This clonotype was observed a handful of times. The chain carries TRBV7-9 and TRBJ2-7; TRBD2 is a possible D gene (6 bases). The germline V and J ends were trimmed by 5 bases and 7 bases, with 24 bases remaining between them. CDR1 SEHNR and CDR2 FQNEAQ come from the germline V gene (reference sequence). There are 16 residues in the CDR3. CDR3 DNA sequence: TGTGCCAGCAGCCCCTTGGGGGACTCCCAACGCGTTGAGCAGTACTTC. The encoded protein is CASSPLGDSQRVEQYF.

This clonotype came up a few times. This chain joins TRBV7-2 and TRBJ2-2, with 8 bases matching TRBD1. The CDR3 extends over 17 amino acids. The germline gives CDR1 SGHTA, CDR2 FQGNSA. Losses at the gene ends were 5 bases for V and 1 base for J; bases not matched to a gene: 9. The CDR3 nucleotides read TGTGCCAGCAGCCCACGTCCCGGGACAGGGAACACCGGGGAGCTGTTTTTT. Translating gives CASSPRPGTGNTGELFF.

This clonotype occurred many times. V usage is TRBV5-1 and J usage is TRBJ2-1, with D possibly matching TRBD2 (6 bases). V was clipped by 0 bases and J by 4 bases, with 11 bases between them. The CDR3 is 15 amino acids. Germline-derived CDR1 and CDR2 are SGHRS and YFSETQ. CDR3 loop: CASSLVPREYNEQFF. Here the CDR3 DNA reads TGCGCCAGCAGCTTGGTTCCACGGGAGTACAATGAGCAGTTCTTC.

This clonotype was observed a few times. This rearrangement joins TRBV6-4 to TRBJ2-3; 8 bases fit TRBD1. The germline gives CDR1 MRHNA, CDR2 SNTAGT. This CDR3 has 17 amino acids. J lost 5 bases, V lost 7 bases, and 17 bases had no gene match. Here the CDR3 reads CASMEQGGAPPEDTQYF. CDR3 coding DNA: TGTGCCAGCATGGAACAGGGGGGCGCTCCTCCCGAAGATACGCAGTATTTT.

This clonotype was counted once. The chain joins TRBV30 to TRBJ2-2; the D is unclear. Germline lookup yields CDR1 GTSNPN and CDR2 SVGIG (reference sequence). The ends were cut back, 2 bases at V and 2 bases at J, with 3 bases in the middle. The CDR3 covers 12 residues. This CDR3 reads CAWSTNTGELFF. For the CDR3, the DNA is TGTGCCTGGAGTACCAACACCGGGGAGCTGTTTTTT.

The rearrangement links TRBV9 to TRBJ1-6; 10 positions match TRBD1. The CDR3 runs 15 residues. Germline V gene sequence: CDR1 SGDLS, CDR2 YYNGEE. V was clipped by 4 bases and J by 9 bases; unmatched bases: 7. Written as DNA, the CDR3 is TGTGCCAGCAGCCTTGGGGGACAGGGGACTTCACCCCTCCACTTT. It is translated as CASSLGGQGTSPLHF.

CDR3 nucleotide sequence: TGCGCCAGCAGCACACAGTCCACCGGGGAGCTGTTTTTT. It codes for CASSTQSTGELFF. The chain recombines TRBV5-1 with TRBJ2-2; D is unresolved. Germline CDR1 reads SGHRS; CDR2 reads YFSETQ. The V end was cut by 4 bases, the J end by 4 bases, with 8 bases between. This CDR3 has 13 amino acids.

This chain connects TRBV15 to TRBJ2-5, with 7 nucleotides matching TRBD2. The CDR3 has 15 residues. Germline CDR1 is LNHNV and CDR2 is YYDKDF (reference sequence). V gave up 0 bases and J gave up 5 bases; unmatched junction bases: 6. CDR3 protein: CATSRDLGGGETQYF. In DNA, the CDR3 is TGTGCCACCAGCAGAGATCTTGGGGGAGGGGAGACCCAGTACTTC.

This rearrangement joins TRBV20-1 to TRBJ2-3; D unresolved. This CDR3 comprises 14 residues. V lost 1 base and J 0 bases, leaving 8 bases between the germline ends. CDR1 and CDR2 (germline): DFQATT, SNEGSKA (reference sequence). Here the CDR3 DNA reads TGCAGTGCTAGAGCCTTGACTAGCACAGATACGCAGTATTTT. The encoded protein is CSARALTSTDTQYF.

This clonotype was recorded a few times. CDR3 residues: CSADGGFGTYEQYF. The CDR3 DNA reads TGCAGTGCTGATGGTGGATTCGGCACCTACGAGCAGTACTTC. This rearrangement joins TRBV20-1 to TRBJ2-7; D gene unclear. The CDR3 runs to 14 residues. Trimming left V 5 bases short and J 2 bases short, with 16 bases between. Germline CDR1 and CDR2: DFQATT and SNEGSKA (reference sequence).

V is TRBV5-6 and J is TRBJ1-1; no clear D. This CDR3 is 14 amino acids long. From germline, CDR1 is SGHDT and CDR2 YYEEEE. Between the trimmed V and J ends, which lost 4 bases and 5 bases, there was a span of 15 bases. CDR3 region: CASSTIRVETEAFF. Written as DNA, the CDR3 is TGTGCCAGCAGCACAATTAGGGTCGAGACTGAAGCTTTCTTT.

This clonotype was counted a few times. The CDR3 spells CASSQERGYYGYTF. CDR3 sequence (DNA): TGTGCCAGCAGCCAAGAGAGGGGCTACTATGGCTACACCTTC. This chain links TRBV3-1 with TRBJ1-2; D possibly corresponds to TRBD1 (5 bases). There are 14 residues in the CDR3. The V and J ends lost 0 bases and 3 bases respectively, with 8 bases between them. Germline lookup yields CDR1 LGHDT and CDR2 YNNKEL (reference sequence).

The chain has TRBV19 and TRBJ2-1; D unresolved. The V end was cut by 5 bases, the J end by 6 bases, with 17 bases between. The length of the CDR3 is 15 residues. Germline V gives CDR1 LNHDA, CDR2 SQIVND (reference sequence). CDR3 amino acids: CASSPPSVAGNEQFF. The CDR3 DNA reads TGTGCCAGTAGTCCTCCTTCCGTAGCTGGCAATGAGCAGTTCTTC. The full variable domain, completed using reference TRBV19 and TRBJ2-1, is DGGITQSPKYLFRKEGQNVTLSCEQNLNHDAMYWYRQDPGQGLRLIYYSQIVNDFQKGDIAEGYSVSREKKESFPLTVTSAQKNPTAFYLCASSPPSVAGNEQFFGPGTRLTVL.

This rearrangement joins TRBV7-9 to TRBJ2-7; D not certain. V dropped 4 bases and J dropped 7 bases, with 11 bases sitting between them. The CDR3 length is 12 residues. CDR1 is SEHNR, CDR2 FQNEAQ, per germline (reference sequence). The CDR3 region is CASSSSDLEQYF. DNA for the CDR3: TGTGCCAGCAGCTCGTCTGATTTGGAGCAGTACTTC.

V is TRBV28 and J is TRBJ2-1, with 7 bases lining up with TRBD2. The CDR3 runs to 12 residues. The trim removed 6 bases at V and 8 bases at J, leaving 4 bases unmatched. CDR1 is MDHEN, CDR2 SYDVKM, per germline. Here the CDR3 DNA reads TGTGCCAGCAGGACAAGCGGGGATGAGCAGTTCTTC. Protein: CASRTSGDEQFF.